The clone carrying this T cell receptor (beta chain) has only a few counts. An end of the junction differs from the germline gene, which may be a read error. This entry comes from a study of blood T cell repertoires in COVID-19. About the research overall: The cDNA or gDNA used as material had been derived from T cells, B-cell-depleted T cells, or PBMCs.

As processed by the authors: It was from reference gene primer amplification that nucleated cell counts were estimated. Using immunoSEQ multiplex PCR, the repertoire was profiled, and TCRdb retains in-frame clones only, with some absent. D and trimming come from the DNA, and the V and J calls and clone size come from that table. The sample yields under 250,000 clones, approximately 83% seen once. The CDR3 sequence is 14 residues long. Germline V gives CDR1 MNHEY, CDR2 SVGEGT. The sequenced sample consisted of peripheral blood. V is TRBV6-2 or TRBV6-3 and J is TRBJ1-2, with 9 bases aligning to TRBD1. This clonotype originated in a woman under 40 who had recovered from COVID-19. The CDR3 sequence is CASSYGTGRKKASF. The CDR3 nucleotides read TGTGCCAGCAGTTACGGGACAGGGAGGAAAAAAGCAAGCTTC.